A selection of T cell receptor beta chains follows, all from one sample in a study of cytomegalovirus exposure and HLA in healthy donors. Using immunoSEQ multiplex PCR, the repertoire was profiled, and TCRdb retains in-frame clones only, with some absent. The sample gives 100,000 to 150,000 clones, about 80% of which show up once; around 2.5% is in the top ten. The sample taken for sequencing was PBMCs. The receptors were gathered from a man aged 25-40 years in good health and CMV-seronegative. The CDR3 runs from the conserved cysteine through the conserved F or W. The D gene is left open where the match is weak. Expanded clones are given a class, and other clones once, few, many or no size at all.

V gene: TRBV15; clone size: -; D gene: -; J gene: TRBJ2-7; CDR3 length: 15; CDR3 DNA: TGTGCCACCAGCAGAGGGGACATCCCCCTCTACGAGCAGTACTTC; CDR3 protein: CATSRGDIPLYEQYF
V gene: TRBV5-4; clone size: -; D gene: TRBD1; J gene: TRBJ2-2; CDR3 length: 16; CDR3 DNA: TGTGCCAGCAGCGCAGGACAGGGGAGGAACACCGGGGAGCTGTTTTTT; CDR3 protein: CASSAGQGRNTGELFF
V gene: TRBV9; clone size: -; D gene: -; J gene: TRBJ2-3; CDR3 length: 13; CDR3 DNA: TGTGCCAGCAGCGGATCGCTGGCAAATACGCAGTATTTT; CDR3 protein: CASSGSLANTQYF
V gene: TRBV7-6; clone size: -; D gene: -; J gene: TRBJ2-3; CDR3 length: 15; CDR3 DNA: TGTGCCAGCAGCCCCCCCGAAGAGTCCACAGATACGCAGTATTTT; CDR3 protein: CASSPPEESTDTQYF
V gene: TRBV7-9; clone size: -; D gene: -; J gene: TRBJ2-6; CDR3 length: 15; CDR3 DNA: TGTGCCAGCAGCACCGCGGACTCTGGGGCCAACGTCCTGACTTTC; CDR3 protein: CASSTADSGANVLTF
V gene: TRBV19; clone size: few; D gene: -; J gene: TRBJ1-5; CDR3 length: 14; CDR3 DNA: TGTGCCAGTAGTATGGTCGGGAACAATCAGCCCCAGAATTTT; CDR3 protein: CASSMVGNNQPQNF
V gene: TRBV6-5; clone size: -; D gene: TRBD1; J gene: TRBJ2-1; CDR3 length: 15; CDR3 DNA: TGTGCCAGCAGCTTTTCCGGGACAGCCTTCAATGAGCAGTTCTTC; CDR3 protein: CASSFSGTAFNEQFF
V gene: TRBV5-4; clone size: -; D gene: TRBD2; J gene: TRBJ2-5; CDR3 length: 15; CDR3 DNA: TGTGCCAGCAGCCTACCGGGACTAGCGGAAGAGACCCAGTACTTC; CDR3 protein: CASSLPGLAEETQYF
V gene: TRBV6-1; clone size: -; D gene: -; J gene: TRBJ2-1; CDR3 length: 15; CDR3 DNA: TGTGCCAGCAGTGGAGGACTAAGTGACAACAATGAGCAGTTCTTC; CDR3 protein: CASSGGLSDNNEQFF
V gene: TRBV5-1; clone size: -; D gene: -; J gene: TRBJ1-2; CDR3 length: 12; CDR3 DNA: TGCGCCAGCAGCTTGTTAGGAGATGGCTACCCCTTC; CDR3 protein: CASSLLGDGYPF